A single sample is the source of the 19 T cell receptor beta chains below, sequenced in a study of T cells in Graves' hyperthyroidism and ophthalmopathy. Amplification of TCR beta CDR3 regions used RNA as the template. TCR CDR3 regions were first amplified by RT-PCR with HTBI primers. A single record per CDR3 protein comes from TCRdb applying MiXCR to the multiplex PCR reads. The table has hundreds of thousands of distinct CDR3 sequences, roughly 14% seen once. Sequences were obtained from blood. Every receptor here comes from a woman between 18 and 30 years old with Graves' hyperthyroidism.

The table lists this clonotype with many counts. J is TRBJ1-6 and V is TRBV11-2; D gene ambiguous. Germline values: CDR1 SGHAT, CDR2 FQNNGV. The V end was cut by 4 bases, the J end by 7 bases, with 14 bases between. The CDR3 is made up of 15 amino acids. The CDR3 loop is CASSSPREVNSPLHF. CDR3 DNA: TGTGCCAGCAGCTCTCCTCGGGAGGTCAATTCACCCCTCCACTTT.

This clonotype showed up just a few times. CDR3 nucleotide sequence: TGTGCCATCAAGGGGTCCGGGGAGCTGTTTTTT. It is translated as CAIKGSGELFF. The chain uses TRBV10-3 and TRBJ2-2, with D perhaps TRBD1 (5 bases). Germline lookup yields CDR1 ENHRY and CDR2 SYGVKD. Trimming took 7 bases from V and 6 from J, leaving 6 bases between them. The CDR3 is made up of 11 amino acids.

This clonotype has a count of ten or more. The chain combines TRBV28 with TRBJ2-5; 9 bases are shared with TRBD1. This CDR3 is 19 amino acids long. The germline V gene has CDR1 MDHEN and CDR2 SYDVKM. With V trimmed by 3 bases and J by 3 bases, 17 bases remained unmatched. The CDR3 DNA reads as TGTGCCAGCAGTTTTCGGCGGTGGAGGGGACAGGGAGTGAAAGAGACCCAGTACTTC. Protein: CASSFRRWRGQGVKETQYF. Based on the CDR3 plus reference TRBV28 and TRBJ2-5, the full variable domain is DVKVTQSSRYLVKRTGEKVFLECVQDMDHENMFWYRQDPGLGLRLIYFSYDVKMKEKGDIPEGYSVSREKKERFSLILESASTNQTSMYLCASSFRRWRGQGVKETQYFGPGTRLLVL.

This clonotype was counted a few times. The rearrangement links TRBV15 to TRBJ1-5; D is possibly TRBD1 (5 bases). With 0 bases removed from V and 7 bases from J, the gap between germline ends came to 16 bases. This CDR3 region has 16 residues. CDR1 and CDR2 from the germline V gene are LNHNV and YYDKDF (reference sequence). The CDR3: CATSRESRGEGQPQHF. The CDR3 nucleotides read TGTGCCACCAGCAGAGAGTCCCGGGGGGAAGGGCAGCCCCAGCATTTT.

There are many counts of this clonotype. The chain couples TRBV6-1 to TRBJ1-1; TRBD1 matches 9 bases. CDR1 MNHNS and CDR2 SASEGT come from the germline V gene. The length of the CDR3 is 15 residues. V lost 11 bases, J lost 5 bases, and 15 bases stayed unmatched. This CDR3 is CAGDLDRGIATEAFF. The CDR3 region has the DNA TGTGCCGGAGACTTGGACAGGGGAATTGCAACTGAAGCTTTCTTT.

The chain has TRBV27 and TRBJ2-7; a possible D gene is TRBD1 (6 bases). This CDR3 is built from 16 residues. Trimming left V 6 bases short and J 0 bases short, with 18 bases between. CDR1 and CDR2 (germline): MNHEY, SMNVEV (reference sequence). CDR3 sequence reads: CASRNPGVWGSYEQYF. The DNA for the CDR3 is TGTGCCAGCAGGAACCCAGGGGTATGGGGCTCCTACGAGCAGTACTTC.

This chain uses TRBV7-9 with TRBJ1-2; 7 nucleotides line up with TRBD1. This CDR3 has 15 amino acids. With 2 bases clipped from V and 4 bases from J, the junction kept 7 bases outside the gene matches. Per germline, CDR1 SEHNR and CDR2 FQNEAQ (reference sequence). This CDR3 is CASSLTRQGFYGYTF. DNA for the CDR3: TGTGCCAGCAGCTTAACTCGACAGGGATTCTATGGCTACACCTTC.

This clonotype was seen many times. The rearrangement uses TRBV11-2 and TRBJ2-1; D is undetermined. This CDR3 contains 17 residues. Deletions cut 5 bases from V and 4 bases from J, with 21 bases between. Germline V gene data show CDR1 as SGHAT and CDR2 as FQNNGV. The CDR3 protein is CASSDPPQVFPYNEQFF. CDR3 bases: TGTGCCAGCAGCGACCCCCCCCAGGTTTTCCCTTACAATGAGCAGTTCTTC.

This clonotype has at least ten counts. The chain combines TRBV20-1 with TRBJ1-6; D is possibly TRBD1 (6 bases). Trimming removed 6 bases at V and 13 bases at J, with 13 bases between. The germline V gene encodes CDR1 DFQATT and CDR2 SNEGSKA (reference sequence). The CDR3 consists of 11 residues. The chain's CDR3 is CSAGTILPLHF. The DNA of the CDR3 is TGCAGTGCGGGGACAATTCTTCCCCTCCACTTT.

This clonotype was recorded at least ten times. The chain joins TRBV3-1 to TRBJ2-1; a weak D match, TRBD1 (5 bases). V dropped 4 bases and J dropped 9 bases, with 13 bases sitting between them. The CDR3 totals 13 residues. Germline CDR1 is LGHDT and CDR2 is YNNKEL (reference sequence). Here the CDR3 DNA reads TGTGCCAGCAGCCCGTATGGGGCTAGTGAGCAGTTCTTC. Translation gives CASSPYGASEQFF.

This clonotype has a count of ten or more. This chain connects TRBV20-1 to TRBJ1-1, with TRBD1 as a possible D gene (5 bases). Germline V gene sequence: CDR1 DFQATT, CDR2 SNEGSKA (reference sequence). With 0 bases removed from V and 0 bases from J, the gap between germline ends came to 14 bases. The CDR3 has 16 residues. Written as DNA, the CDR3 is TGCAGTGCTAGAGATTGGGAGAGGGGTCTGAACACTGAAGCTTTCTTT. The encoded protein is CSARDWERGLNTEAFF.

Ten or more counts support this clonotype. The chain couples TRBV11-2 to TRBJ1-4; D may be TRBD1 (6 bases). The V end lost 4 bases, the J end lost 8 bases, and 26 bases lay between the germline ends. Germline CDR1 is SGHAT and CDR2 is FQNNGV. This CDR3 is 18 amino acids long. CDR3 DNA sequence: TGTGCCAGCAGCTCCCCCAGGGGATCCGGTTGGGTTGGAGAAAAACTGTTTTTT. Translated: CASSSPRGSGWVGEKLFF. The full variable domain, completed using reference TRBV11-2 and TRBJ1-4, is EAGVAQSPRYKIIEKRQSVAFWCNPISGHATLYWYQQILGQGPKLLIQFQNNGVVDDSQLPKDRFSAERLKGVDSTLKIQPAKLEDSAVYLCASSSPRGSGWVGEKLFFGSGTQLSVL.

The table lists this clonotype with many counts. The rearrangement links TRBV14 to TRBJ2-5; TRBD2 is a possible D gene (6 bases). V was pared by 0 bases and J by 1 base, with 15 bases between. The germline CDR1 and CDR2 sequences are SGHDN and FVKESK. The CDR3 runs to 17 residues. As DNA, the CDR3 is TGTGCCAGCAGCCAAGACAGAGCAATTAGCGGCCAAGAGACCCAGTACTTC. Protein sequence: CASSQDRAISGQETQYF.

This clonotype occurred a few times. This chain connects TRBV9 to TRBJ2-3, with 7 bases identical to TRBD2. The germline CDR1 and CDR2 sequences are SGDLS and YYNGEE. V lost 3 bases and J lost 2; bases outside the gene matches: 3. The CDR3 has 14 amino acids. CDR3 nucleotides: TGTGCCAGCAGCGCCCGGGACTACACAGATACGCAGTATTTT. Translated, it gives CASSARDYTDTQYF.

With regard to this clonotype: A much larger clone differs by one base, so this may be a read error. The CDR3 nucleotides are TGTGCCAGCAGCTTAGGGACTGGCGGACTGTACTACGAGCAGTACTTC. Amino acid sequence: CASSLGTGGLYYEQYF. The chain uses TRBV11-1 and TRBJ2-7; possible D gene TRBD2, 5 bases. Germline-derived CDR1 and CDR2 are SGHAT and FQDESV (reference sequence). V gave up 1 base and J gave up 3 bases, with 16 bases separating them. This CDR3 region has 16 residues.

The chain carries TRBV6-4 and TRBJ2-5; tentatively, D is TRBD2 (5 bases). Per the germline V gene, CDR1 is MRHNA and CDR2 is SNTAGT. The CDR3 is 14 amino acids. Trimming took 5 bases from V and 1 from J, leaving 11 bases between them. CDR3 loop: CASSSRLIQETQYF. The CDR3, as DNA: TGTGCCAGCAGTTCCCGACTAATCCAAGAGACCCAGTACTTC.

This clonotype has more than one count but fewer than ten. The chain employs TRBV19 and TRBJ1-1; the D gene is possibly TRBD1 (5 bases). CDR3 length: 15 residues. V lost 5 bases and J 1 base, leaving 14 bases between the germline ends. In germline, CDR1 is LNHDA, CDR2 SQIVND (reference sequence). CDR3 coding DNA: TGTGCCAGTAGTGTTGGGGGAACAGGGAACACTGAAGCTTTCTTT. This codes for CASSVGGTGNTEAFF.

This clonotype was counted many times. This chain joins TRBV20-1 and TRBJ2-1; D may be TRBD2 (5 bases). The CDR3 runs 12 residues. Germline V gene data show CDR1 as DFQATT and CDR2 as SNEGSKA (reference sequence). Between the trimmed V and J ends, which lost 8 bases and 9 bases, there was a span of 17 bases. The CDR3 here is CSNDRVGSEQFF. Here the CDR3 DNA reads TGCAGTAACGATAGGGTGGGGAGTGAGCAGTTCTTC.

This clonotype was counted between two and nine times. The chain combines TRBV20-1 with TRBJ1-6; D perhaps matches TRBD1 (5 bases). Trimming shortened V by 0 bases and J by 4 bases, and 19 bases separated the two germline ends. The CDR3 spans 18 residues. Germline V gene sequence: CDR1 DFQATT, CDR2 SNEGSKA (reference sequence). Here the CDR3 DNA reads TGCAGTGCTAGAGATTTTCTCGACAGCGAGGCGTATAATTCACCCCTCCACTTT. Its translation: CSARDFLDSEAYNSPLHF.